The clone carrying this TCR beta chain was observed a few times. This sample is part of a study of T cells in Graves' hyperthyroidism and ophthalmopathy. Study details: Peripheral blood sampling occurred at initial diagnosis, before any treatment.

Between the trimmed V and J ends, which lost 5 bases and 5 bases, there was a span of 13 bases. From germline, CDR1 is LNHDA and CDR2 SQIVND (reference sequence). CDR3 length: 15 residues. At least 3 on the Clinical Activity Score was recorded for ophthalmopathy patients, who also had NOSPECS grade at least 4 and duration under 3 months. Investigators excluded patients with uncontrolled infection, other autoimmune disease, pregnancy or lactation. RNA transcripts provided the source from which TCR beta CDR3 regions were amplified. TCR CDR3 underwent first-round RT-PCR with the HTBI primer set. TCRdb processed the multiplex PCR reads anew with MiXCR; each CDR3 protein has one entry. The repertoire holds around 300,000 distinct CDR3 sequences, with about 20% as singletons.

The sequence derives from a man aged 30-40 years with Graves' ophthalmopathy. The sample was blood. The chain is built from TRBV19 and TRBJ1-6, with D possibly TRBD1 on 6 matching bases. This CDR3 reads CASSPRTANNSPLHF. DNA for the CDR3: TGTGCCAGTAGTCCCCGGACAGCGAATAATTCACCCCTCCACTTT. The variable domain in full, with the rest retrieved from reference TRBV19 and TRBJ1-6, is DGGITQSPKYLFRKEGQNVTLSCEQNLNHDAMYWYRQDPGQGLRLIYYSQIVNDFQKGDIAEGYSVSREKKESFPLTVTSAQKNPTAFYLCASSPRTANNSPLHFGNGTRLTVT.